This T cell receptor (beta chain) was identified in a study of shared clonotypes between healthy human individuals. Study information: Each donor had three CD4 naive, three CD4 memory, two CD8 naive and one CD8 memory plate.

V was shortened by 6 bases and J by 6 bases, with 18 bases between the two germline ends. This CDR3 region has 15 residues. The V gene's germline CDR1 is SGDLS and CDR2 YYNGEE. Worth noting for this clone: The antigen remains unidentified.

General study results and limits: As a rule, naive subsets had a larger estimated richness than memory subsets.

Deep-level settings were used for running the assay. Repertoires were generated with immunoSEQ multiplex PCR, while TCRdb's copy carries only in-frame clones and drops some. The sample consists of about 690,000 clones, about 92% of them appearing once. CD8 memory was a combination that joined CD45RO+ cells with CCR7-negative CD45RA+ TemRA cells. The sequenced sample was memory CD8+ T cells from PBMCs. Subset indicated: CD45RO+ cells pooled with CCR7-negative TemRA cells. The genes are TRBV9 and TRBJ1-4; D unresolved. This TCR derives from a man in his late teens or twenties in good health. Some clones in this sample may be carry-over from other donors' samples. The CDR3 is CASTPKPGFDEKLFF. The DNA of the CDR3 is TGTGCCAGCACCCCAAAACCGGGATTTGATGAAAAACTGTTTTTT. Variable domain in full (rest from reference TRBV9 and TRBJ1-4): DSGVTQTPKHLITATGQRVTLRCSPRSGDLSVYWYQQSLDQGLQFLIQYYNGEERAKGNILERFSAQQFPDLHSELNLSSLELGDSALYFCASTPKPGFDEKLFFGSGTQLSVL.